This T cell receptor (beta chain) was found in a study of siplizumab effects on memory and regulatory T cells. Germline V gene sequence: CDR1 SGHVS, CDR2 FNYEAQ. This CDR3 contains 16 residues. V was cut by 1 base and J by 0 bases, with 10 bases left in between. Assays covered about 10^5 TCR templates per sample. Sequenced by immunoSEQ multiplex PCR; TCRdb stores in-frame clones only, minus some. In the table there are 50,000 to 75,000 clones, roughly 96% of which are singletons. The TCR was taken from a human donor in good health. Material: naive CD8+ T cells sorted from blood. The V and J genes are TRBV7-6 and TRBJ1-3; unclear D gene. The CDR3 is CASSLDPANSGNTIYF. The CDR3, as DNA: TGTGCCAGCAGCTTAGATCCAGCAAACTCTGGAAACACCATATATTTT.